The present T cell receptor beta chain was sequenced within a study of blood T cell repertoires in COVID-19. At the level of the study: Some COVID-19 samples were acute and others convalescent; all came from the United States, Italy and Spain. From T cells, B-cell-depleted T cells, or PBMCs came the material, which was cDNA or gDNA.

Per the authors' pipeline: From reference gene primer amplification, estimates of nucleated cell counts were derived. Some clones are missing from TCRdb's copy, which holds only in-frame ones; the method was immunoSEQ multiplex PCR. Clone size and the V and J calls come from that table; the DNA yielded D and trimming. The sample consists of around 27,000 clones, roughly 83% of them appearing once. V shed 8 bases and J shed 2 bases, with 10 bases lying between them. This CDR3 spans 13 amino acids. CDR1 and CDR2 from the germline V gene are LNHNV and YYDKDF (reference sequence). The V gene is TRBV15, the J gene TRBJ1-3; the D gene is possibly TRBD1 (5 bases). The sequencing input was peripheral blood. This clonotype originated in a human donor in a cohort sampled during active COVID-19. The CDR3 spells CATSEGAGNTIYF. CDR3 nucleotides: TGTGCCACCTCGGAAGGGGCTGGAAACACCATATATTTT.